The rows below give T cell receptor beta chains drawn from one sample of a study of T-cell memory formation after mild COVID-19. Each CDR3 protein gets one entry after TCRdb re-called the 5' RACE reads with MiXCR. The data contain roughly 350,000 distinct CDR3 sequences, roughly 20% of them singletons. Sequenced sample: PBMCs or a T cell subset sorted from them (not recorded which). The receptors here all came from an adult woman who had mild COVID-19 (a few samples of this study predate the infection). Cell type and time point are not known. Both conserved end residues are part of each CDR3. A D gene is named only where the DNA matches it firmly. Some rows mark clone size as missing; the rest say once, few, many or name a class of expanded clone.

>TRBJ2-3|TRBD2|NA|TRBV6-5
TGTGCCAGCAGTCCCACTACTCTAGCGGCTAGCACAGATACGCAGTATTTT
CASSPTTLAASTDTQYF
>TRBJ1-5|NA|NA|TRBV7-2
TGTGCCAGCAGCTTAGTATGGAATAGCAATCAGCCCCAGCATTTT
CASSLVWNSNQPQHF
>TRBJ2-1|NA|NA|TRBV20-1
TGCAGTGCTAGGGTCCTGGGAACCTACAATGAGCAGTTCTTC
CSARVLGTYNEQFF
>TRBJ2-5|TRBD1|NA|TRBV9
TGTGCCAGCAGCAAGCTCCAGGGGGCAGGAGAGACCCAGTACTTC
CASSKLQGAGETQYF
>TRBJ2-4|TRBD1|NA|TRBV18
TGTGCCAGCTCACCGTTACGACAGGGTTTAGGTGCCAAAAACATTCAGTACTTC
CASSPLRQGLGAKNIQYF
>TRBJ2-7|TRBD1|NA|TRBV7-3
TGTGCCAGCAGCCTAGGGACAGGTCGAGAGCAGTACTTC
CASSLGTGREQYF
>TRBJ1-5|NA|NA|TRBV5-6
TGTGCCAGCAGCTCCGCCCCGGGGGGTCAGCCCCAGCATTTT
CASSSAPGGQPQHF
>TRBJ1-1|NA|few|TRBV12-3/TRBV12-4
TGTGCCAGCAGCCGAGACCGGGCGGCCACTGAAGCTTTCTTT
CASSRDRAATEAFF
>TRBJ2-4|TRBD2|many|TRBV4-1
TGCGCCAGCAGCCAAGAAAGGCGGGGGACCAAAAACATTCAGTACTTC
CASSQERRGTKNIQYF
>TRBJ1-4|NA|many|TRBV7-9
TGTGCCAGCAGCTTTTACAGCCTCGGGGAAAAACTGTTTTTT
CASSFYSLGEKLFF
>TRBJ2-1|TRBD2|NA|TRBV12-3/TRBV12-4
TGTGCCAGCAGTTGGCTAGCGGTTACCTACAATGAGCAGTTCTTC
CASSWLAVTYNEQFF
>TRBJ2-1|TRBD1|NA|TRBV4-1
TGCGCCAGCAGTGGAGGGACAGGGACCTACAATGAGCAGTTCTTC
CASSGGTGTYNEQFF
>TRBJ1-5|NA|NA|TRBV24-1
TGTGCCACCAGTACCGGCAATCAGCCCCAGCATTTT
CATSTGNQPQHF
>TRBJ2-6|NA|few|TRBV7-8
TGTGCCAGCAGCTTAGTGCAGGGAACTGGGGCCAACGTCCTGACTTTC
CASSLVQGTGANVLTF
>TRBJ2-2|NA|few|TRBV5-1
TGCGCCAGCAGCTGGGGGCCGACGGAGACCGGGGAGCTGTTTTTT
CASSWGPTETGELFF
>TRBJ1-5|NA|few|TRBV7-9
TGTGCCAGCAGCCCGGGACATACTATGGGTCAGCCCCAGCATTTT
CASSPGHTMGQPQHF
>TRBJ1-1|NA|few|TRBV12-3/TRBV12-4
TGTGCCAGCACTCTCTCTGAGGGCGACAACACTGAAGCTTTCTTT
CASTLSEGDNTEAFF
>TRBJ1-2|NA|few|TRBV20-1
TGCAGTGCTAGAGATCAGCCTGGGTTTGGCTACACCTTC
CSARDQPGFGYTF